This record concerns one T cell receptor (beta chain) sequence. The CDR3 sequence is 13 residues long. Trimming shortened V by 1 base and J by 12 bases, and 13 bases separated the two germline ends. Looked up from germline, CDR1 is SGHAT and CDR2 is FQNNGV. These data are taken from a study of control samples from healthy donors and cancer patients. Assay: immunoSEQ multiplex PCR; the TCRdb copy retains only in-frame clones and omits some. The profile shows more than 100,000 clones, approximately 90% of them singletons. V is TRBV11-2 and J is TRBJ2-1; D gene uncertain. The receptor comes from a woman in her late teens or twenties in good health. Material: blood. CDR3 nucleotides: TGTGCCAGCAGCTTAGTCGGTAATAGTCTGCAGTTCTTC. Protein product: CASSLVGNSLQFF.